Listed here is a single T cell receptor beta chain. Its target is unknown. The data were obtained in a study of T cell responses to AZD1222 COVID-19 vaccine. General observations from the study: Reports indicate that nearly half of spike-specific TCRs are directed at unmutated variant regions. Donors were chiefly white British, with a greater number of females, and clonal diversity was perhaps underestimated. Baseline seropositives among AZD1222 recipients totaled only 5 or 6.

Libraries were prepared by immunoSEQ multiplex PCR; TCRdb keeps only in-frame clonotypes and omits some of them. The sample holds 140,000 or so clones; around 88% are singletons and the top ten take 3% to 4.5%. V was clipped by 7 bases and J by 4 bases; unmatched bases: 9. Germline CDR1 SEHNR, CDR2 FQNEAQ (reference sequence). There are 14 residues in the CDR3. The sequence came from an adult in good health. V usage is TRBV7-9 and J usage is TRBJ2-7, with TRBD1 matching 8 bases. The material was peripheral blood, obtained on day 0 of AZD1222 vaccination. The chain's CDR3 is CASNGQGGDYEQYF. Here the CDR3 DNA reads TGTGCCAGCAACGGACAGGGTGGGGATTACGAGCAGTACTTC.